A selection of T cell receptor beta chains follows, all from one sample in a study of Graves' ophthalmopathy and Graves' hyperthyroidism. A single record per CDR3 protein comes from TCRdb applying MiXCR to the multiplex PCR reads. The table has about 400,000 distinct CDR3 sequences, about 17% seen once; the top ten hold 1.6%. The sample was peripheral blood. The receptors were sampled from a woman between 18 and 30 years old with Graves' ophthalmopathy. CDR3s include the opening cysteine and the closing phenylalanine or tryptophan. D genes are given only for firm matches. Clone size appears in some rows only: once, few, many, or a class for an expanded clone.

CASSYRIGTAETQYF	TGTGCCAGCAGTTATAGGATCGGGACGGCAGAGACCCAGTACTTC	TRBV6-5	.	.	TRBJ2-5
CASSKIGTSGAGEHF	TGTGCCAGCAGTAAAATAGGGACTAGCGGCGCCGGAGAGCACTTC	TRBV6-2/TRBV6-3	once	TRBD2	TRBJ2-7
CASLVSLSSGNTIYF	TGTGCCAGCTTGGTTTCACTGAGCTCTGGAAACACCATATATTTT	TRBV6-1	many	.	TRBJ1-3
CSATTGRGSGELFF	TGCAGTGCCACGACAGGGAGGGGGTCCGGGGAGCTGTTTTTT	TRBV20-1	many	.	TRBJ2-2
CASSLARLDTQYF	TGTGCCAGCAGCTTAGCCAGACTAGATACGCAGTATTTT	TRBV7-2	many	.	TRBJ2-3
CASGLRGETQYF	TGTGCTAGTGGTTTGCGGGGCGAGACCCAGTACTTC	TRBV12-5	.	.	TRBJ2-5
CASSLSGRRGETQYF	TGTGCCAGCAGTTTATCAGGCCGGCGCGGTGAGACCCAGTACTTC	TRBV27	many	.	TRBJ2-5
CASSAGQGGQETQYF	TGTGCCAGCAGTGCGGGACAGGGGGGACAAGAGACCCAGTACTTC	TRBV9	many	TRBD1	TRBJ2-5
CASSKGAKSGNTIYF	TGTGCCAGCAGTAAGGGGGCGAAGTCTGGAAACACCATATATTTT	TRBV6-2/TRBV6-3	.	TRBD1	TRBJ1-3
CASSQGWTGVTEAFF	TGCGCCAGCAGCCAAGGTTGGACAGGGGTGACTGAAGCTTTCTTT	TRBV4-3	few	TRBD1	TRBJ1-1
CASSRPGALVEQYF	TGTGCCAGCAGTCGCCCGGGAGCCCTCGTCGAGCAGTACTTC	TRBV6-2/TRBV6-3	.	.	TRBJ2-7